This T cell receptor beta chain originates from a study of human T cells and chemical hapten exposure. Study-wide context: Diagnoses of alopecia areata, totalis or universalis occurred in mostly female patients.

The time point is: patch test 2, 6 weeks after DPC sensitization. The treatment is: therapeutic diphenylcyclopropenone sensitization with weekly scalp DPC. People who gave samples had alopecia, were 18 to 70 years old, and were suitable for DPC. TCRdb processed the RACE reads anew with MiXCR; each CDR3 protein has one entry. This sample has 65,000 to 95,000 distinct CDR3 sequences, with more than 6.5% found just once. The sequence derives from a woman aged 30 to 39 with alopecia areata. Some clones in this sample may be carry-over from other donors' samples. The specimen was whole blood, collected in connection with sensitization to the hapten diphenylcyclopropenone (DPC).

The CDR3, as DNA: TGTGCCAGCAGTTTATTGCAGTTCACAGATACGCAGTATTTT. This translates into CASSLLQFTDTQYF. This chain uses TRBV27 with TRBJ2-3; D call uncertain. The CDR3 loop spans 14 amino acids. V was clipped by 1 base and J by 2 bases, with 7 bases between them. Per the germline V gene, CDR1 is MNHEY and CDR2 is SMNVEV (reference sequence).